The T cell receptor (beta chain) under discussion was sequenced for a study of regulatory T cells in long-lasting Graves disease. This clonotype has only a few counts. CDR1 MNHEY and CDR2 SMNVEV come from the germline V gene (reference sequence). Trimming removed 2 bases at V and 10 bases at J, with 12 bases between. The CDR3 extends over 13 amino acids. Arm-PCR of CDR3 regions and iRepertoire HTBI primers were the basis on which TCR beta libraries were built. Each CDR3 protein is one row after TCRdb ran MiXCR on the multiplex PCR reads. The sample lists 420,000 or so distinct CDR3 sequences; around 17% were seen once. Time point of the sample: newly diagnosed GD, antithyroid drugs for less than 3 months. The TCR library was made from RNA extracted from PBMCs. These data were also reused for a study on T cells in Graves' hyperthyroidism and ophthalmopathy. That report adds: Patients were aged 18 to 65, had disease duration under 2 months, and had newly diagnosed hyperthyroidism. Blood also contained most expanded thyroid clonotypes above 0.001. It was a median about 6.5 months before onset that the model predicted ophthalmopathy.

The V and J genes are TRBV27 and TRBJ2-1; a weak D match, TRBD2 (5 bases). The sequences come from peripheral blood mononuclear cells (PBMCs), collected at new diagnosis, from a patient treated with antithyroid drugs. The receptor comes from a woman younger than 35 with Graves disease. The CDR3 sequence is CASSLGRRWEQFF. The CDR3 DNA reads as TGTGCCAGCAGTTTAGGAAGGAGGTGGGAGCAGTTCTTC.